This TCR beta chain was recorded in a study of control samples from healthy donors and cancer patients. Profiled with immunoSEQ multiplex PCR; TCRdb holds only in-frame clones, not every one. The profile shows some 150,000 clones, 96% of them singletons. V lost 4 bases and J 8 bases, leaving 6 bases between the germline ends. The CDR3 sequence is 11 residues long. The V gene's germline CDR1 is SGHNT and CDR2 YENEEA. Specimen: blood. This chain links TRBV11-3 with TRBJ2-4; D is ambiguous. The receptor was isolated from a woman in her twenties or thirties in good health. The CDR3 nucleotides read TGTGCCAGCAGCTCCGCGGACATTCAGTACTTC. The encoded protein is CASSSADIQYF.